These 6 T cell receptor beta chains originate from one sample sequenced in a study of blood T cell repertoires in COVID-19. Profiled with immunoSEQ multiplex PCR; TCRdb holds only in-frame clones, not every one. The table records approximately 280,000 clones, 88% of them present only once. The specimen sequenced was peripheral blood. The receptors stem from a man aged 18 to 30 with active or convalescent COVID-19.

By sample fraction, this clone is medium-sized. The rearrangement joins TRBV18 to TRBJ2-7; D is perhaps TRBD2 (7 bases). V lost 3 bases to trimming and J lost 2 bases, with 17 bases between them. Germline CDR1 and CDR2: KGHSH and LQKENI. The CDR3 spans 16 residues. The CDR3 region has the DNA TGTGCCAGCTCACCCCCGGGGGCGGGGGCAACCTACGAGCAGTACTTC. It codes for CASSPPGAGATYEQYF.

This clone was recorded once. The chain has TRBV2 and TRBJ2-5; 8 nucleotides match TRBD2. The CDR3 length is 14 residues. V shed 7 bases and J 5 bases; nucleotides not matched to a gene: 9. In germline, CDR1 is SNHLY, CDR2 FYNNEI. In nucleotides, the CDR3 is TGTGCCAGCAAGGCGGGGGGCCTTCGGGAGACCCAGTACTTC. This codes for CASKAGGLRETQYF.

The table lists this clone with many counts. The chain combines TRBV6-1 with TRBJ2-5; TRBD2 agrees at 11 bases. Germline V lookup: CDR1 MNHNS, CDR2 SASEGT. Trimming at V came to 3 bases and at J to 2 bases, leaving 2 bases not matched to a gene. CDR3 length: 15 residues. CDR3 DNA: TGTGCCAGCAGTGAGGTAGCGGGGGGGCAAGAGACCCAGTACTTC. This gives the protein CASSEVAGGQETQYF.

The CDR3 loop reads CASSPAGGRSTDTQYF. The CDR3 DNA is TGTGCCAGCAGCCCAGCGGGGGGACGTAGCACAGATACGCAGTATTTT. The chain carries TRBV5-4 and TRBJ2-3; 9 bases match TRBD2. Germline V gene lookup returns CDR1 SGHNT and CDR2 YYREEE (reference sequence). The V and J ends lost 4 bases and 0 bases, in that order; junction bases with no gene match: 6. The CDR3 is 16 amino acids.

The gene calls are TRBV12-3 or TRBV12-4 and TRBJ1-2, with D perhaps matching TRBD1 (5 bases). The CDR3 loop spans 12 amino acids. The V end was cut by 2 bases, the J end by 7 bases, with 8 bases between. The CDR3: CASSLQGFGYTF. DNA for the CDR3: TGTGCCAGCAGTTTACAGGGATTTGGCTACACCTTC.

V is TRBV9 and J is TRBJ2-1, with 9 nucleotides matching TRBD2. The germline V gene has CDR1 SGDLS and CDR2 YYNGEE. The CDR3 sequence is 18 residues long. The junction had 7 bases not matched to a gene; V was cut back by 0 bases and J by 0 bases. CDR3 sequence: CASSVAPSGVSSYNEQFF. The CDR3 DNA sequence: TGTGCCAGCAGCGTAGCCCCTAGCGGGGTAAGCTCCTACAATGAGCAGTTCTTC.